These T cell receptor beta chains were read from a single sample in a study of beta chain features in type 1 diabetes. The table came from immunoSEQ multiplex PCR; TCRdb's copy has only in-frame clones and leaves some out. This table has around 300,000 clones, roughly 11% appearing once. Sequencing was performed on naive CD4+ T cells from blood. The receptors here all came from a woman aged 30 to 39 in good health. Each CDR3 is given with its conserved first and last residue. Fields, in order: clone size, J gene, D gene, V gene, CDR3 protein, CDR3 DNA. D genes are given only for firm matches. Where a row states a size, it is once, few, many or the class of an expanded clone; other rows omit it.

NA TRBJ2-1 NA TRBV7-8 CASSVLAAWGNEQFF TGTGCCAGCAGCGTATTAGCGGCTTGGGGGAATGAGCAGTTCTTC
NA TRBJ2-1 TRBD1 TRBV18 CASSPGQGAYNEQFF TGTGCCAGCTCACCAGGACAGGGGGCCTACAATGAGCAGTTCTTC
few TRBJ2-3 TRBD1 TRBV27 CASSSRQGTTDTQYF TGTGCCAGCAGTTCGCGACAGGGCACCACAGATACGCAGTATTTT
few TRBJ1-2 NA TRBV5-6 CASSRQLSGYGYTF TGTGCCAGCAGCCGACAGCTAAGTGGCTATGGCTACACCTTC
few TRBJ2-4 TRBD1 TRBV15 CATSRDRRTGAVDPILAKNIQYF TGTGCCACCAGCAGAGATCGTCGGACAGGGGCCGTCGATCCCATACTAGCCAAAAACATTCAGTACTTC
NA TRBJ1-1 TRBD1 TRBV20-1 CSGAGGTEAFF TGCAGTGGGGCAGGGGGCACTGAAGCTTTCTTT
NA TRBJ2-1 NA TRBV25-1 CASSTAGGLTSNEQFF TGTGCCAGCAGTACCGCCGGAGGGCTTACGTCCAATGAGCAGTTCTTC
few TRBJ2-3 NA TRBV4-1 CASSQDGSTGDTQYF TGCGCCAGCAGCCAAGATGGGTCGACGGGGGATACGCAGTATTTT
few TRBJ2-7 NA TRBV27 CASSLSYSTPAYEQYF TGTGCCAGCAGTTTATCCTATTCAACCCCGGCCTACGAGCAGTACTTC
NA TRBJ1-5 TRBD1 TRBV27 CASSPTGQASPQHF TGTGCCAGCAGTCCCACCGGACAGGCTTCGCCCCAGCATTTT
few TRBJ2-1 TRBD1 TRBV7-3 CASSPWTGSSYNEQFF TGTGCCAGCAGCCCTTGGACAGGGAGTTCCTACAATGAGCAGTTCTTC
few TRBJ2-7 TRBD2 TRBV4-2 CASSRGSGDAYEQYF TGTGCCAGCAGCCGCGGGAGCGGGGACGCCTACGAGCAGTACTTC
NA TRBJ2-3 NA TRBV29-1 CSVGEGSSTDTQYF TGCAGCGTTGGTGAGGGTTCTAGCACAGATACGCAGTATTTT
NA TRBJ2-3 NA TRBV9 CASSEIGVSTDTQYF TGTGCCAGCAGCGAAATAGGGGTTAGCACAGATACGCAGTATTTT
NA TRBJ2-5 TRBD2 TRBV6-6 CASSGGLAGVQETQYF TGTGCCAGCAGCGGCGGACTAGCGGGCGTCCAAGAGACCCAGTACTTC
few TRBJ2-6 NA TRBV7-3 CASSPKSAATSGANVLTF TGTGCCAGCAGCCCGAAAAGTGCGGCCACGTCTGGGGCCAACGTCCTGACTTTC
few TRBJ2-7 TRBD1 TRBV5-1 CASSKGTGSNEQYF TGCGCCAGCAGCAAAGGGACAGGGAGCAACGAGCAGTACTTC
NA TRBJ2-2 TRBD1 TRBV9 CASSVGTVSFPGELFF TGTGCCAGCAGCGTCGGGACAGTTAGTTTTCCCGGGGAGCTGTTTTTT
NA TRBJ2-5 NA TRBV7-3 CASSLTDLAGETQYF TGTGCCAGCAGCTTAACTGATCTAGCTGGAGAGACCCAGTACTTC
NA TRBJ2-1 NA TRBV9 CASSVAAGSEQFF TGTGCCAGCAGCGTAGCTGCGGGGAGTGAGCAGTTCTTC
NA TRBJ2-1 NA TRBV9 CASSVDGVRGEQFF TGTGCCAGCAGCGTAGATGGGGTTAGGGGTGAGCAGTTCTTC
few TRBJ1-2 NA TRBV7-9 CASSRGQHGYTF TGTGCCAGCAGCAGAGGACAGCATGGCTACACCTTC
NA TRBJ2-1 TRBD2 TRBV7-2 CASSRSGRAGSEQFF TGTGCCAGCAGTCGTAGCGGGAGGGCCGGGAGTGAGCAGTTCTTC
NA TRBJ2-5 NA TRBV28 CASIGETQYF TGTGCCAGCATCGGGGAGACCCAGTACTTC
few TRBJ2-1 TRBD2 TRBV2 CASIAGDGNEQFF TGTGCCAGCATAGCGGGAGATGGCAATGAGCAGTTCTTC
NA TRBJ1-2 NA TRBV28 CASRGGTPSLGYGYTF TGTGCCAGCAGGGGGGGGACACCCTCGCTGGGGTATGGCTACACCTTC
few TRBJ2-5 TRBD2 TRBV27 CASSFLAEETQYF TGTGCCAGCAGTTTTCTAGCGGAAGAGACCCAGTACTTC
NA TRBJ2-3 TRBD2 TRBV7-2 CASSLSGRAIDTQYF TGTGCCAGCAGCCTTAGCGGGAGGGCGATAGATACGCAGTATTTT
NA TRBJ2-6 NA TRBV4-3 CASSQDRATGANVLTF TGCGCCAGCAGCCAAGACAGGGCGACTGGGGCCAACGTCCTGACTTTC
NA TRBJ2-3 TRBD2 TRBV5-1 CASSLTSGSGADTQYF TGCGCCAGCAGCCTTACTAGCGGGAGTGGCGCAGATACGCAGTATTTT
NA TRBJ2-3 TRBD1 TRBV9 CASRRTGADTQYF TGTGCCAGCAGGAGAACAGGGGCAGATACGCAGTATTTT
NA TRBJ2-1 NA TRBV28 CASSRTSPGSGDEQFF TGTGCCAGCAGCCGGACTTCGCCGGGGTCGGGGGATGAGCAGTTCTTC
few TRBJ2-5 NA TRBV6-6 CASRPPGEAVETQYF TGTGCCAGCAGGCCGCCTGGAGAGGCTGTGGAGACCCAGTACTTC
NA TRBJ2-7 TRBD2 TRBV7-2 CASSLGLAGGTYEQYF TGTGCCAGCAGCTTAGGGCTAGCGGGGGGCACCTACGAGCAGTACTTC
few TRBJ2-7 TRBD2 TRBV30 CAGLKSGGEREQYF TGTGCCGGACTTAAATCGGGAGGCGAGCGCGAGCAGTACTTC